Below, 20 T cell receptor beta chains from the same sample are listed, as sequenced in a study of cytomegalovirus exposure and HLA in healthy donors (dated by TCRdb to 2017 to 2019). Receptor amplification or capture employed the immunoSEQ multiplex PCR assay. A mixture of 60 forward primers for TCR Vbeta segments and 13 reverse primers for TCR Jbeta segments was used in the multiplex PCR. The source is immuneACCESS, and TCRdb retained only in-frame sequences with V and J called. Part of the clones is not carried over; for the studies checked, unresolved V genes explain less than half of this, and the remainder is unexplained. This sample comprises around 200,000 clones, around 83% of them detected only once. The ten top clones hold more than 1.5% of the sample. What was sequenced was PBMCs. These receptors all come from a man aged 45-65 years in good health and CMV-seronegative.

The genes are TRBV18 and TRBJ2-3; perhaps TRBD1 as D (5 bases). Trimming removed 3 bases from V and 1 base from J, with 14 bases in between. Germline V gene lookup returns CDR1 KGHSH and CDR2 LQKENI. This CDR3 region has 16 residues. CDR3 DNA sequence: TGTGCCAGCTCACCGGTCACAGGAGCCCGCACAGATACGCAGTATTTT. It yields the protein CASSPVTGARTDTQYF. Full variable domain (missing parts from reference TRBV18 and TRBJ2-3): NAGVMQNPRHLVRRRGQEARLRCSPMKGHSHVYWYRQLPEEGLKFMVYLQKENIIDESGMPKERFSAEFPKEGPSILRIQQVVRGDSAAYFCASSPVTGARTDTQYFGPGTRLTVL.

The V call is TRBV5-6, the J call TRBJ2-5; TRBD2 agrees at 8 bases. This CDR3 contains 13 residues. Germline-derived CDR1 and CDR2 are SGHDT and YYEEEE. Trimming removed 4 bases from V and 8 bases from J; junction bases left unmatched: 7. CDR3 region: CASSPGTSHTQYF. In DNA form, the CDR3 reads TGTGCCAGCAGCCCTGGGACTAGTCACACCCAGTACTTC.

This chain's CDR3 is CASSLTGTMNYEQYF. The CDR3 nucleotides are TGTGCCAGCAGTCTTACCGGGACTATGAACTACGAGCAGTACTTC. The chain carries TRBV28 and TRBJ2-7; 7 bases fit TRBD2. The V gene end was trimmed by 5 bases and the J gene end by 3 bases; junction bases not matched to a gene: 10. Germline loops: CDR1 MDHEN, CDR2 SYDVKM. The CDR3 runs to 15 residues.

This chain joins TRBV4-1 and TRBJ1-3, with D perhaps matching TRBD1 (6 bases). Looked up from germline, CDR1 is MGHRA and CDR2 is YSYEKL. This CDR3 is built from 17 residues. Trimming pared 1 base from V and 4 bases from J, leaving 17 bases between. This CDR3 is CASSQVGGGGSGNTIYF. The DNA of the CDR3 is TGCGCCAGCAGCCAAGTTGGGGGCGGTGGCTCCGGAAACACCATATATTTT.

The DNA of the CDR3 is TGCGCCAGCAGCTTGGGAAAAGCGGGGGGGTTCCAAGAGACCCAGTACTTC. As protein: CASSLGKAGGFQETQYF. The chain combines TRBV5-1 with TRBJ2-5, with 10 bases that match TRBD2. V shed 0 bases and J 1 base; nucleotides not matched to a gene: 6. Germline V gene data show CDR1 as SGHRS and CDR2 as YFSETQ. The CDR3 is 17 amino acids.

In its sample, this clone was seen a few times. The CDR3, as DNA: TGTGCCACCGGGGAAGGCCCCGAGCAGTACTTC. Translation gives CATGEGPEQYF. This chain connects TRBV7-9 to TRBJ2-7, with TRBD2 as a possible D gene (5 bases). The CDR3 contains 11 residues. V was pared by 10 bases and J by 6 bases, with 13 bases between. Germline V lookup: CDR1 SEHNR, CDR2 FQNEAQ (reference sequence).

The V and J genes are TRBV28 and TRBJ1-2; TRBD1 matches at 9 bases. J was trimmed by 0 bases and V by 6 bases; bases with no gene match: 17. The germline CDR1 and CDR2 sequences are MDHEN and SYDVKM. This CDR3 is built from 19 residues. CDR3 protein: CASRLGGRQGGLANYGYTF. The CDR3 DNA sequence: TGTGCCAGCAGGCTGGGGGGGAGACAGGGGGGGTTAGCTAACTATGGCTACACCTTC.

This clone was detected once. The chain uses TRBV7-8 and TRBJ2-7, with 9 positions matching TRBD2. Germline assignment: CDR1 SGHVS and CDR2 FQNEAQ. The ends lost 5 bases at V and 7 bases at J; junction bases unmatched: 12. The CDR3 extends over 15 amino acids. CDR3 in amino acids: CASSPHSRGGSEQYF. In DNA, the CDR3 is TGTGCCAGCAGCCCCCATTCGCGGGGGGGGAGTGAGCAGTACTTC.

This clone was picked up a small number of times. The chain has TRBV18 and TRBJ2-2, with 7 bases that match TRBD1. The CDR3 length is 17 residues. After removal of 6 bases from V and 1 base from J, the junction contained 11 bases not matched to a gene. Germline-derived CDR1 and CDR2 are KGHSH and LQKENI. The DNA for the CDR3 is TGTGCCAGCTCCCCCCGGAAGGGACAGCAGAACACCGGGGAGCTGTTTTTT. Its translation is CASSPRKGQQNTGELFF.

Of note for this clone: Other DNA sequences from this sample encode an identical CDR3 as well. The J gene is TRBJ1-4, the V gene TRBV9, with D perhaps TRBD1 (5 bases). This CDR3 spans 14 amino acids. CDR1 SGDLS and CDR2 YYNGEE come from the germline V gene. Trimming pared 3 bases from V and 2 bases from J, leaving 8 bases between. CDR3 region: CASSDRTTNEKLFF. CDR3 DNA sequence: TGTGCCAGCAGCGACAGGACGACTAATGAAAAACTGTTTTTT. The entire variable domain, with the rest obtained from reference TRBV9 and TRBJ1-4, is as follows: DSGVTQTPKHLITATGQRVTLRCSPRSGDLSVYWYQQSLDQGLQFLIQYYNGEERAKGNILERFSAQQFPDLHSELNLSSLELGDSALYFCASSDRTTNEKLFFGSGTQLSVL.

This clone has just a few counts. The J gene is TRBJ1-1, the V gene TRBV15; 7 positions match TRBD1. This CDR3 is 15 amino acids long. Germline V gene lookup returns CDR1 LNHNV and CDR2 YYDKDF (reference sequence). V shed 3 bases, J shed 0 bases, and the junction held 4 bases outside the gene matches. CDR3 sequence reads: CATSSPTGMNTEAFF. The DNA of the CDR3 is TGTGCCACCAGCAGCCCGACAGGGATGAACACTGAAGCTTTCTTT.

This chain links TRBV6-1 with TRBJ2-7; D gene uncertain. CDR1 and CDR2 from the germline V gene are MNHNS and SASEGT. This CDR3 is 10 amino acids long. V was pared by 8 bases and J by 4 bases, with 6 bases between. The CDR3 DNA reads TGTGCCAGCGGCCGATACGAGCAGTACTTC. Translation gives CASGRYEQYF.

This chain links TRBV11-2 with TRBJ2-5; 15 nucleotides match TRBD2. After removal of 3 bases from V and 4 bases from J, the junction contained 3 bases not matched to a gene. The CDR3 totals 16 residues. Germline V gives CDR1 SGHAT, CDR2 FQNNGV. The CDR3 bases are TGTGCCAGCAGCTTGCCGGGACTAGCGGGGGGAGAGACCCAGTACTTC. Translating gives CASSLPGLAGGETQYF.

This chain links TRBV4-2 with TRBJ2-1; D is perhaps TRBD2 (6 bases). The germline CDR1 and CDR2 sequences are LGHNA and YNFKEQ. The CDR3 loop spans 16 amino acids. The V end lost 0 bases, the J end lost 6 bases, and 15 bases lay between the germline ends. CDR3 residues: CASSQDGLALANEQFF. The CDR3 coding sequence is TGTGCCAGCAGCCAAGACGGTCTAGCGTTAGCCAATGAGCAGTTCTTC.

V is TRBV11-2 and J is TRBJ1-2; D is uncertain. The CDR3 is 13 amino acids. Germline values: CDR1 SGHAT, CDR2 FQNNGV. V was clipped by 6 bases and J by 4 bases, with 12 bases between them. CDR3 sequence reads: CASRTGAGYGYTF. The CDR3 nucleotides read TGTGCCAGCAGGACGGGAGCAGGCTATGGCTACACCTTC.

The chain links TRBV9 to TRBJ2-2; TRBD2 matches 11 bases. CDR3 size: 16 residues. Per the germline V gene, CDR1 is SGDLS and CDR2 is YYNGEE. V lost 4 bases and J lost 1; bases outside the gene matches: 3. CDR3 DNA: TGTGCCAGCAGCTTTAGCGGGGGGGTGAACACCGGGGAGCTGTTTTTT. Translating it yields CASSFSGGVNTGELFF.

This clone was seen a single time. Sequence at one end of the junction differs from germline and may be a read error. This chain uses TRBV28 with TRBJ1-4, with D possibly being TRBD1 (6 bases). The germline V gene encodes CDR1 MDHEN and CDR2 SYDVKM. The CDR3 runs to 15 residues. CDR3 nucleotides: TGTGCCAGCAGTTTATGGGACAGCATTAATGAAACACTGTTTTTT. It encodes CASSLWDSINETLFF.

The CDR3 DNA sequence: TGTGCCTGGAGTGCACAGGGGGCGTTAGGAAACACCATATATTTT. Translation: CAWSAQGALGNTIYF. The chain carries TRBV30 and TRBJ1-3; 9 positions agree with TRBD1. V was clipped by 1 base and J by 4 bases; unmatched bases: 5. Germline CDR1 and CDR2: GTSNPN and SVGIG (reference sequence). CDR3 length: 15 residues.

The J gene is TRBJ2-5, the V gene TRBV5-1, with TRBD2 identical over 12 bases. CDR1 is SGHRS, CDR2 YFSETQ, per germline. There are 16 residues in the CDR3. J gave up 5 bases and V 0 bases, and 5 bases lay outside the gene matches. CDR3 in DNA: TGCGCCAGCAGCTTGGGACTAGCGGGAGTTGGTGAGACCCAGTACTTC. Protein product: CASSLGLAGVGETQYF.

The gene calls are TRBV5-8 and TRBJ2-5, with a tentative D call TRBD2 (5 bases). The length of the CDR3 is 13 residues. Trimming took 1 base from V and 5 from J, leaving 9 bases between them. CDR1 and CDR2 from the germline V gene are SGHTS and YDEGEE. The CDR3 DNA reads TGTGCCAGCAGCTTGCGAGGGTTGGAGACCCAGTACTTC. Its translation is CASSLRGLETQYF.